This T cell receptor beta chain came from a study of blood T cell repertoires in COVID-19. The wider study: Spain, Italy and the United States supplied samples that represented acute and convalescent COVID-19. PBMCs, B-cell-depleted T cells, or T cells provided the cDNA or gDNA that made up the material.

Per the germline V gene, CDR1 is SGHNT and CDR2 is YYREEE (reference sequence). The V end was cut by 0 bases, the J end by 4 bases, with 9 bases between. The CDR3 loop spans 14 amino acids. Methods used by the authors: Cell counts per sample came from amplifying reference gene primers. Profiled with immunoSEQ multiplex PCR; TCRdb holds only in-frame clones, not every one. V, J and clone size are taken as reported in that table, and D and trimming were inferred from the DNA itself. The sample shows around 69,000 clones, 75% to 90% of them seen only once. This sequence originates from a woman aged 45 to 65 with active COVID-19. The source material was peripheral blood. V gene TRBV5-4 combines with J gene TRBJ2-3; a possible D gene is TRBD2 (6 bases). The CDR3 nucleotides read TGTGCCAGCAGCTTGGCTAGCGTCCCAGATACGCAGTATTTT. It yields the protein CASSLASVPDTQYF. The complete variable domain, with remaining parts taken from reference TRBV5-4 and TRBJ2-3, reads ETGVTQSPTHLIKTRGQQVTLRCSSQSGHNTVSWYQQALGQGPQFIFQYYREEENGRGNFPPRFSGLQFPNYSSELNVNALELDDSALYLCASSLASVPDTQYFGPGTRLTVL.